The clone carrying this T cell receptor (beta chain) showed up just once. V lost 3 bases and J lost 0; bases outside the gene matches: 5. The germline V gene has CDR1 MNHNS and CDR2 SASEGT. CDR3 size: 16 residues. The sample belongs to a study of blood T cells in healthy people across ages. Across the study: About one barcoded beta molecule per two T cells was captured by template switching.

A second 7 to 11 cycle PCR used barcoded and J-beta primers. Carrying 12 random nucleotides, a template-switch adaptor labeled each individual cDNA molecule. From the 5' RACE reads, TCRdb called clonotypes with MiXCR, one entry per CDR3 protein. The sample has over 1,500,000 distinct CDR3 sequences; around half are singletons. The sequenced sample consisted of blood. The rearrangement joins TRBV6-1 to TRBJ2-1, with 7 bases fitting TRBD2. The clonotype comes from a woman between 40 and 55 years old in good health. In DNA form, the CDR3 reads TGTGCCAGCAGTGATAGACTAGCTGGCTCCTACAATGAGCAGTTCTTC. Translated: CASSDRLAGSYNEQFF.